This T cell receptor (beta chain) was recovered during a study of Graves' ophthalmopathy and Graves' hyperthyroidism. None of the included patients had other autoimmune diseases, uncontrolled infections, pregnancy or lactation, as these led to exclusion. Orbital computed tomography and thyroid ultrasound, along with TRAb, serum thyroxine and clinical symptoms, underpinned diagnosis. Amplified material comprised TCR beta CDR3 regions derived from RNA transcripts. First-round RT-PCR used HTBI primers; second-round multiplex PCR followed. TCRdb independently ran MiXCR on the multiplex PCR reads; one entry per CDR3 protein. The data show 170,000 or so distinct CDR3 sequences, roughly two fifths seen once. At least ten counts were recorded for this clonotype. The CDR3 is 16 amino acids. Germline CDR1 reads MNHNS; CDR2 reads SASEGT. Between the trimmed V and J ends, which lost 4 bases and 0 bases, there was a span of 13 bases.

What was sequenced was peripheral blood. V is TRBV6-1 and J is TRBJ2-4; D gene ambiguous. This clonotype was obtained from a woman in her forties with Graves' ophthalmopathy. Here the CDR3 reads CASSAATAIAKNIQYF. Here the CDR3 DNA reads TGTGCCAGCAGTGCCGCGACGGCGATAGCCAAAAACATTCAGTACTTC.